This TCR beta chain emerged from a study of blood T cell repertoires in COVID-19. Looking at the study overall: COVID-19 samples from acute and convalescent phases originated in the United States, Italy and Spain. Nucleic acid was either cDNA or gDNA, and it came from T cells, B-cell-depleted T cells, or PBMCs.

Original methodology: Amplified reference gene primers provided the basis for estimating nucleated cell counts. The table came from immunoSEQ multiplex PCR; TCRdb's copy has only in-frame clones and leaves some out. Clonal size and the V and J genes are those of that table, whereas D and trimming came from the DNA. The sample carries about 68,000 clones, around 83% recorded once. With V trimmed by 4 bases and J by 6 bases, 7 bases remained unmatched. Germline V CDR1 and CDR2: SGHRS, YFSETQ. The CDR3 extends over 13 amino acids. This receptor was taken from a man in his fifties or sixties with acute or convalescent COVID-19. The sample was peripheral blood. The rearrangement uses TRBV5-1 and TRBJ2-7; 7 nucleotides line up with TRBD2. The CDR3 bases are TGCGCCAGCAGCAGGGGTAGCGGGTTCGAGCAGTACTTC. This encodes CASSRGSGFEQYF.